The clone carrying this T cell receptor beta chain was observed a few times. This sample was taken from a study of blood T cells in healthy people across ages. The junction had 9 bases not matched to a gene; V was cut back by 4 bases and J by 1 base. There are 16 residues in the CDR3. The germline V gene has CDR1 SGDLS and CDR2 YYNGEE. Using a J-beta primer mix together with a sample-barcoded 5' primer, a second PCR was run for about 6 to 11 cycles. TCRdb re-derived calls from the 5' RACE reads in MiXCR, one entry per CDR3 protein. This sample has more than 650,000 distinct CDR3 sequences; 53% occur once, and the top ten carry around 40%. A minimum of 5 micrograms of total RNA was extracted per sample.

The sequencing input was blood. This clonotype was obtained from a man older than 75 in good health. This chain links TRBV9 with TRBJ2-3; 7 bases line up with TRBD2. CDR3 residues: CASSSRRESRTDTQYF. The CDR3 DNA reads as TGTGCCAGCAGCTCTCGGCGGGAGTCCCGCACAGATACGCAGTATTTT.